This TCR beta chain is drawn from a study of PD-1 and CTLA-4 blockade in melanoma (dated by TCRdb to the early 2020s). Regarding the study in general: In patients with melanoma, the researchers looked at the effects of CTLA-4 blockade versus PD-1 blockade on the CD8 T cell response that was melanoma-reactive.

The CDR3 has 13 amino acids, counting the end cysteine and phenylalanine. Just CDR3 DNA is preserved here, 39 bases in frame from base 1. Reading the germline V gene gives CDR1 SNHLY and CDR2 FYNNEI. Trimming at the junction amounts to 3 bases on V and 2 bases on J, and the germline ends lie 7 bases apart. As concerns this clone: Its antigen remains undetermined. Per-base quality was not reported, and no clone a single base away is much larger than it.

Library construction relied on the immunoSEQ multiplex PCR assay. TCRdb re-hosts the immuneACCESS table, in-frame sequences only. Its copies lack some clones; in the studies checked, an unresolved V gene accounts for under half of them, and the cause for the rest is not known. This sample lists about 28,000 clones; 80% to 95% were detected once. In total, the top ten clones hold 8.5% to 9% of the sample. This receptor was identified in a human donor with melanoma. The receptor chain draws on TRBV2 and TRBJ2-5; no D gene is confidently identified. Sample: CD8+ T cells from peripheral blood, taken from a patient given anti-PD-1 treatment. The base sequence is TGTGCCAGCAGTGAGTACAGTCAAGAGACCCAGTACTTC. This sequence encodes CASSEYSQETQYF.